These 19 T cell receptor beta chains originate from one sample sequenced in a study of regulatory T cells in long-lasting Graves disease. Arm-PCR of CDR3 regions and iRepertoire HTBI primers were the basis on which TCR beta libraries were built. Each CDR3 protein gets one entry after TCRdb re-called the multiplex PCR reads with MiXCR. The sample shows hundreds of thousands of distinct CDR3 sequences, 20% to 25% of them seen only once. Noted time point: persistent/refractory GD, antithyroid drugs over 5 years with positive TRAb. Generation of the TCR library employed RNA extracted from PBMCs. The sequencing here drew on peripheral blood mononuclear cells (PBMCs), taken when the disease was refractory, from a patient treated with antithyroid drugs. Receptor source: a female donor with Graves disease.

This clonotype was picked up a small number of times. A clone one base away is much larger, so this may be a read error. J is TRBJ1-2 and V is TRBV2; D might be TRBD1 (6 bases). Germline values: CDR1 SNHLY, CDR2 FYNNEI. This CDR3 is 13 amino acids long. For the CDR3, the DNA is TGTGTCAGCAGGATGGGGGCAGGCTATGGCTACACCTTC. Protein sequence: CVSRMGAGYGYTF. The complete variable domain, with remaining parts taken from reference TRBV2 and TRBJ1-2, reads EPEVTQTPSHQVTQMGQEVILRCVPISNHLYFYWYRQILGQKVEFLVSFYNNEISEKSEIFDDQFSVERPDGSNFTLKIRSTKLEDSAMYFCVSRMGAGYGYTFGSGTRLTVV.

Ten or more counts support this clonotype. The V and J genes are TRBV11-2 and TRBJ1-4, with D tentatively TRBD1 (5 bases). Looked up from germline, CDR1 is SGHAT and CDR2 is FQNNGV. The CDR3 has 16 amino acids. V lost 1 base, J lost 8 bases, and 17 bases lay in between. CDR3 loop: CASSLGSSGREEKLFF. The CDR3 DNA reads TGTGCCAGCAGCTTAGGTTCATCGGGGCGAGAGGAAAAACTGTTTTTT.

This chain links TRBV19 with TRBJ1-2; weak D call: TRBD1 (6 bases). V was pared by 4 bases and J by 0 bases, with 15 bases between. Germline V gives CDR1 LNHDA, CDR2 SQIVND (reference sequence). This CDR3 is 16 amino acids long. CDR3 protein: CASSTLGGPANYGYTF. DNA for the CDR3: TGTGCCAGTAGTACCCTCGGGGGCCCAGCTAACTATGGCTACACCTTC.

This clonotype was detected ten times or more. V gene TRBV27 combines with J gene TRBJ2-7; D is unclear. Germline V gives CDR1 MNHEY, CDR2 SMNVEV (reference sequence). V shed 5 bases and J shed 1 base, with 18 bases lying between them. The CDR3 covers 16 residues. CDR3 protein: CASSRRPGSGSYEQYF. The CDR3 DNA follows: TGTGCCAGCAGTCGTCGGCCCGGCAGTGGATCCTACGAGCAGTACTTC.

The chain combines TRBV6-1 with TRBJ1-2; D gene uncertain. V was shortened by 6 bases and J by 3 bases, with 17 bases between the two germline ends. Per germline, CDR1 MNHNS and CDR2 SASEGT. The CDR3 contains 15 residues. The CDR3 DNA reads as TGTGCCAGCAGGACGTCGGGGAGCGTTTACTATGGCTACACCTTC. It translates to CASRTSGSVYYGYTF.

The chain carries TRBV20-1 and TRBJ1-1; D call uncertain. V dropped 2 bases and J dropped 3 bases, with 10 bases sitting between them. Germline V CDR1 and CDR2: DFQATT, SNEGSKA (reference sequence). The CDR3 length is 13 residues. CDR3 DNA: TGCAGTGCTAGAAGGGCTCGGGACACTGAAGCTTTCTTT. Its translation is CSARRARDTEAFF.

This chain connects TRBV24-1 to TRBJ2-3, with 8 bases identical to TRBD1. The V gene end was trimmed by 4 bases and the J gene end by 5 bases; junction bases not matched to a gene: 7. The CDR3 has 15 residues. Germline V gene lookup returns CDR1 KGHDR and CDR2 SFDVKD. The CDR3 reads CATSDHGTGGDTQYF. Written as DNA, the CDR3 is TGTGCCACCAGTGACCACGGAACAGGGGGAGATACGCAGTATTTT.

CDR3 region: CASSYRAGQGRTPLHF. DNA of the CDR3: TGTGCCAGCAGTTACCGAGCGGGACAAGGACGTACACCCCTCCACTTT. The rearrangement uses TRBV27 and TRBJ1-6; D possibly corresponds to TRBD1 (6 bases). Germline V CDR1 and CDR2: MNHEY, SMNVEV (reference sequence). The CDR3 is made up of 16 amino acids. V was shortened by 4 bases and J by 11 bases, with 21 bases between the two germline ends.

J is TRBJ2-1 and V is TRBV2; the D gene is possibly TRBD2 (6 bases). Germline CDR1 is SNHLY and CDR2 is FYNNEI. The CDR3 has 13 residues. Trimming removed 6 bases from V and 3 bases from J, with 9 bases in between. The CDR3 is CASRPGLYNEQFF. The CDR3 region has the DNA TGTGCCAGCAGACCGGGACTCTACAATGAGCAGTTCTTC.

The CDR3 DNA reads TGTGCCAGCAGCGTATGGGGTTTAGATTCACCCCTCCACTTT. Translation gives CASSVWGLDSPLHF. The chain joins TRBV5-6 to TRBJ1-6; D remains unclear. This CDR3 contains 14 residues. The germline V gene encodes CDR1 SGHDT and CDR2 YYEEEE. V was clipped by 4 bases and J by 8 bases, with 13 bases between them. Full variable domain (remainder filled in from reference TRBV5-6 and TRBJ1-6): DAGVTQSPTHLIKTRGQQVTLRCSPKSGHDTVSWYQQALGQGPQFIFQYYEEEERQRGNFPDRFSGHQFPNYSSELNVNALLLGDSALYLCASSVWGLDSPLHFGNGTRLTVT.

This clonotype was seen at least ten times. This sequence joins TRBV28 and TRBJ1-2, with a possible D match to TRBD1 (5 bases). The germline V gene encodes CDR1 MDHEN and CDR2 SYDVKM. This CDR3 region has 13 residues. The V end was cut by 2 bases, the J end by 9 bases, with 13 bases between. The CDR3, as DNA: TGTGCCAGCAGTTTAAAGGGGCCCGAACGCTACACCTTC. This translates into CASSLKGPERYTF.

This clonotype was seen at least ten times. The chain recombines TRBV7-3 with TRBJ1-6; unclear D gene. V lost 4 bases to trimming and J lost 5 bases, with 15 bases between them. CDR3 size: 16 residues. The germline CDR1 and CDR2 sequences are SGHTA and FQGTGA. CDR3 protein: CASSYGGPLDNSPLHF. Written as DNA, the CDR3 is TGTGCCAGCAGCTATGGTGGGCCACTGGATAATTCACCCCTCCACTTT.

This clonotype was observed at least ten times. The rearrangement joins TRBV7-8 to TRBJ2-5; the D gene is possibly TRBD1 (7 bases). V dropped 5 bases and J dropped 6 bases, with 13 bases sitting between them. This CDR3 comprises 13 residues. Looked up from germline, CDR1 is SGHVS and CDR2 is FQNEAQ. CDR3 DNA sequence: TGTGCCAGCAGCCCTCAGGGGGGACAGACCCAGTACTTC. The encoded protein is CASSPQGGQTQYF.

This clonotype occurred many times. The J gene is TRBJ2-2, the V gene TRBV11-2, with 11 bases aligning to TRBD2. Germline-derived CDR1 and CDR2 are SGHAT and FQNNGV. This CDR3 spans 17 amino acids. Trimming removed 3 bases from V and 1 base from J; junction bases left unmatched: 4. CDR3 sequence: CASSFPSGGLNTGELFF. The CDR3 bases are TGTGCCAGCAGCTTCCCTAGCGGGGGGCTGAACACCGGGGAGCTGTTTTTT. Full variable domain (outside the CDR3, taken from reference TRBV11-2 and TRBJ2-2): EAGVAQSPRYKIIEKRQSVAFWCNPISGHATLYWYQQILGQGPKLLIQFQNNGVVDDSQLPKDRFSAERLKGVDSTLKIQPAKLEDSAVYLCASSFPSGGLNTGELFFGEGSRLTVL.

There are many counts of this clonotype. The gene calls are TRBV6-1 and TRBJ1-5; no definite D call. The V end lost 9 bases, the J end lost 6 bases, and 18 bases lay between the germline ends. The CDR3 runs 14 residues. Germline assignment: CDR1 MNHNS and CDR2 SASEGT. CDR3 loop: CASQRTRWGQPQHF. The CDR3 region has the DNA TGTGCCAGTCAGAGGACCCGGTGGGGTCAGCCCCAGCATTTT.

This clonotype has a handful of counts. V gene TRBV9 combines with J gene TRBJ1-4; possibly TRBD1 for D (6 bases). The V end was cut by 1 base, the J end by 7 bases, with 14 bases between. Germline V gene lookup returns CDR1 SGDLS and CDR2 YYNGEE. The CDR3 is 15 residues long. The CDR3 loop reads CASSVLEGGGEKLFF. The DNA of the CDR3 is TGTGCCAGCAGCGTACTAGAGGGGGGCGGTGAAAAACTGTTTTTT.

The gene calls are TRBV9 and TRBJ1-1; D is perhaps TRBD1 (5 bases). This CDR3 is built from 15 residues. Germline lookup yields CDR1 SGDLS and CDR2 YYNGEE. V lost 4 bases and J 5 bases, leaving 18 bases between the germline ends. The CDR3 region has the DNA TGTGCCAGCAGCCCCCGGTTGGCGGGGGGGACTGAAGCTTTCTTT. This gives the protein CASSPRLAGGTEAFF.

The sample holds many counts of this clonotype. The chain links TRBV5-1 to TRBJ1-1, with unresolved D. There are 13 residues in the CDR3. Trimming took 4 bases from V and 4 from J, leaving 11 bases between them. Per the germline V gene, CDR1 is SGHRS and CDR2 is YFSETQ. CDR3 amino acids: CASSPRESTEAFF. As DNA, the CDR3 is TGCGCCAGCAGCCCACGGGAGAGCACTGAAGCTTTCTTT.

This clonotype was seen a handful of times. Being one base from a much bigger clone, this may be a read error. The gene calls are TRBV6-1 and TRBJ2-4; no firm D call. Germline values: CDR1 MNHNS, CDR2 SASEGT. This CDR3 is built from 13 residues. In DNA form, the CDR3 reads TGTGCCAGCAGCCTGCCGGTGGATGACATTCAGCACTTC. This translates into CASSLPVDDIQHF.